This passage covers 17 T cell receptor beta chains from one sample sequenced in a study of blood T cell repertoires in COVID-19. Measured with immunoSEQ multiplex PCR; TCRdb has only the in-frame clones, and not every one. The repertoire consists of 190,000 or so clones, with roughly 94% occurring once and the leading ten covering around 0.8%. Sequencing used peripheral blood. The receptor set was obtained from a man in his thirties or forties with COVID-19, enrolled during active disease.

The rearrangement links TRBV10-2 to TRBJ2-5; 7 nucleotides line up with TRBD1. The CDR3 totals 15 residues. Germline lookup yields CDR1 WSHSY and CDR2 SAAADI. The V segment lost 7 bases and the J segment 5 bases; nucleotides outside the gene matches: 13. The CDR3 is CASTGQEGVGETQYF. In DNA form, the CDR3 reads TGCGCCAGCACCGGACAGGAAGGGGTTGGGGAGACCCAGTACTTC.

The CDR3 DNA reads TGTGCCAGCAGTCTACGACAGGGAATGAACACTGAAGCTTTCTTT. Translated, it gives CASSLRQGMNTEAFF. This chain links TRBV6-5 with TRBJ1-1; 7 nucleotides align to TRBD1. Per the germline V gene, CDR1 is MNHEY and CDR2 is SVGAGI. The CDR3 totals 15 residues. The J segment lost 0 bases and the V segment lost 5 bases, leaving 6 bases of the junction unmatched.

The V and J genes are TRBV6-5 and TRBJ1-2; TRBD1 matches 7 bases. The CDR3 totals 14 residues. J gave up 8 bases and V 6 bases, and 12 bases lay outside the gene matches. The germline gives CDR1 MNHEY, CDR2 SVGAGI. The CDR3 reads CASRLLTGFGGYTF. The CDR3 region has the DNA TGTGCCAGCAGATTATTGACAGGGTTCGGCGGCTACACCTTC.

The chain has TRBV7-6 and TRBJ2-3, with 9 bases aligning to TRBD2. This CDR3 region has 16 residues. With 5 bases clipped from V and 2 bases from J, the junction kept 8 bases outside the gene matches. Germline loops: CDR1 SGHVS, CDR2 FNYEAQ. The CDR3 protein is CASSPGAGGYTDTQYF. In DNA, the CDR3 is TGTGCCAGCAGCCCCGGAGCGGGGGGCTACACAGATACGCAGTATTTT.

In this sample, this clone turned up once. The CDR3 here is CASGLAPPQAGNMNTEAFF. The DNA of the CDR3 is TGTGCTAGTGGTTTGGCCCCACCCCAGGCCGGCAACATGAACACTGAAGCTTTCTTT. The chain joins TRBV12-5 to TRBJ1-1; D gene ambiguous. V was shortened by 1 base and J by 0 bases, with 21 bases between the two germline ends. Germline CDR1 is LGHNT and CDR2 is FRNRAP. This CDR3 contains 19 residues.

DNA for the CDR3: TGTGCCAGCAGGGACAGTTCACCCCTCCACTTT. This codes for CASRDSSPLHF. The genes are TRBV2 and TRBJ1-6, with D possibly matching TRBD1 (6 bases). Germline-derived CDR1 and CDR2 are SNHLY and FYNNEI. The CDR3 is 11 amino acids. V lost 6 bases and J 9 bases, leaving 6 bases between the germline ends.

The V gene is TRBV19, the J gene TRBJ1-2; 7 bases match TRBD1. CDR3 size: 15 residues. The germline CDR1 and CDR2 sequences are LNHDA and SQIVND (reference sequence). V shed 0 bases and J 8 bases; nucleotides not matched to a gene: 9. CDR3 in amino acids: CASSIEGTARWGYTF. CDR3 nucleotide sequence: TGTGCCAGTAGTATAGAGGGGACAGCCCGGTGGGGCTACACCTTC.

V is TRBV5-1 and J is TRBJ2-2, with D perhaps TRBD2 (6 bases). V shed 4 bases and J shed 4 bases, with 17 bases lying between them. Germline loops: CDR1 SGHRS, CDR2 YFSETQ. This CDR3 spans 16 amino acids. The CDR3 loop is CASSPAEGSRTGELFF. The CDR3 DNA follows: TGCGCCAGCAGCCCGGCGGAGGGGAGTCGCACCGGGGAGCTGTTTTTT.

CDR3 in amino acids: CASSPNRGVNTEAFF. In nucleotides, the CDR3 is TGTGCCAGCAGTCCCAACAGGGGAGTGAACACTGAAGCTTTCTTT. The rearrangement joins TRBV6-6 to TRBJ1-1; 7 positions agree with TRBD1. The CDR3 contains 15 residues. CDR1 and CDR2 from the germline V gene are MNHNY and SVGAGI (reference sequence). J lost 0 bases, V lost 5 bases, and 6 bases had no gene match.

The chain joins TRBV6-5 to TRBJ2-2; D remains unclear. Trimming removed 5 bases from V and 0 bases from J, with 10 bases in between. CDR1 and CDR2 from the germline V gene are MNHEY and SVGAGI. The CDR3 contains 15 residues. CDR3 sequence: CASSRRWANTGELFF. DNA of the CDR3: TGTGCCAGCAGTCGCAGGTGGGCGAACACCGGGGAGCTGTTTTTT.

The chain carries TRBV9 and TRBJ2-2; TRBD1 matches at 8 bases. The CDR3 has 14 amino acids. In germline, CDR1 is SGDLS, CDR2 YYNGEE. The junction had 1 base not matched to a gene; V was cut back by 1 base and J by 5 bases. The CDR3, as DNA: TGTGCCAGCAGCGTAAGGACAGGGACCGGGGAGCTGTTTTTT. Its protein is CASSVRTGTGELFF.

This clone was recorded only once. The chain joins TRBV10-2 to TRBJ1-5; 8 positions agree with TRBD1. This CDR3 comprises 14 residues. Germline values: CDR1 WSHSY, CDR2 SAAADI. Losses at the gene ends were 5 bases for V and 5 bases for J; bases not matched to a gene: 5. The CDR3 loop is CASSQDRADQPQHF. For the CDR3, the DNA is TGCGCCAGCAGTCAGGACAGGGCTGATCAGCCCCAGCATTTT.

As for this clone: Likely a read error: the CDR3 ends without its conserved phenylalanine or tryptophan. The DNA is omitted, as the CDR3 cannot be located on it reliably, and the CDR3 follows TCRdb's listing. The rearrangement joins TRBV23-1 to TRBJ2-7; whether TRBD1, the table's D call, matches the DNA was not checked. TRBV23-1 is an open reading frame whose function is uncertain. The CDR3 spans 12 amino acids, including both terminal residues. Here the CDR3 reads CASSHQGGRFLN.

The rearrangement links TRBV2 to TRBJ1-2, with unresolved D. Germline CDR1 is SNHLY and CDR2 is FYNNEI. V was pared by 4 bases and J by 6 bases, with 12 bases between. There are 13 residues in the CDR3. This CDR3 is CASSVEERHGYTF. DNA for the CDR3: TGTGCCAGCAGTGTTGAGGAAAGGCATGGCTACACCTTC.

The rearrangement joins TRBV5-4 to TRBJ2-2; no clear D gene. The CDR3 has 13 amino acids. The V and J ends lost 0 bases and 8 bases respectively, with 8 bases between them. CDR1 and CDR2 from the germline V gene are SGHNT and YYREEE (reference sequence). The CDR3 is CASSLGVEGELFF. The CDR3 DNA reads TGTGCCAGCAGCTTGGGTGTCGAGGGGGAGCTGTTTTTT. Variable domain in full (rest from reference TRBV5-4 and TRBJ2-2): ETGVTQSPTHLIKTRGQQVTLRCSSQSGHNTVSWYQQALGQGPQFIFQYYREEENGRGNFPPRFSGLQFPNYSSELNVNALELDDSALYLCASSLGVEGELFFGEGSRLTVL.

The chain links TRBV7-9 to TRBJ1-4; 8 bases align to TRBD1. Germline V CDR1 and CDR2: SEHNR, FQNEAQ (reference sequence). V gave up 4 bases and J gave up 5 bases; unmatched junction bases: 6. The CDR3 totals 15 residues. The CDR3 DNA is TGTGCCAGCAGCTACCGACAGGGGATGAATGAAAAACTGTTTTTT. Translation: CASSYRQGMNEKLFF.

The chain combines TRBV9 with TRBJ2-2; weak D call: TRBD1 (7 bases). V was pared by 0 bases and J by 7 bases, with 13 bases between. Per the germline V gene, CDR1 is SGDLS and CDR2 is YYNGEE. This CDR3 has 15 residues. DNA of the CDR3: TGTGCCAGCAGCGTAGCTTCAGGGGGGTACGGGGAGCTGTTTTTT. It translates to CASSVASGGYGELFF.